These 26 T cell receptor beta chains share one sample of origin, sequenced in a study of radiation and T cells in renal cell carcinoma. Regarding time point: blood 2 weeks post-SBRT. Treatment here: 15 Gy SBRT to primary tumor, nephrectomy 4 weeks later. The repertoire was sequenced with immunoSEQ multiplex PCR; TCRdb's copy has only in-frame clones and lacks some. The table shows roughly 130,000 clones, with 75% to 85% occurring only once. This specimen consisted of blood, obtained from a patient whose treatment included radiotherapy and nephrectomy. These TCRs come from a woman aged 55-69 years with renal cell carcinoma.

The chain carries TRBV10-2 and TRBJ2-7, with TRBD1 matching over 8 bases. The CDR3 loop spans 14 amino acids. Germline trimming cut 6 bases from V and 2 bases from J; bases unmatched to any gene: 6. Germline values: CDR1 WSHSY, CDR2 SAAADI. Here the CDR3 reads CASRSGQDTYEQYF. CDR3 nucleotides: TGCGCCAGCAGGTCGGGACAGGATACCTACGAGCAGTACTTC.

The chain recombines TRBV4-2 with TRBJ2-3, with 8 bases that match TRBD2. The CDR3 loop spans 17 amino acids. Germline CDR1 is LGHNA and CDR2 is YNFKEQ. Trimming removed 4 bases from V and 2 bases from J; junction bases left unmatched: 11. The CDR3 bases are TGTGCCAGCAGCCTGGGCATCCTAGCGGGCCTCACAGATACGCAGTATTTT. Its translation: CASSLGILAGLTDTQYF.

This sequence joins TRBV6-1 and TRBJ2-5; D gene uncertain. The CDR3 sequence is 13 residues long. The V gene's germline CDR1 is MNHNS and CDR2 SASEGT. Trimming removed 6 bases at V and 4 bases at J, with 12 bases between. The CDR3 is CASRSMDRETQYF. The CDR3 coding sequence is TGTGCCAGCAGAAGTATGGATAGAGAGACCCAGTACTTC.

The chain links TRBV28 to TRBJ1-6, with no clear D. The ends were cut back, 8 bases at V and 0 bases at J, with 17 bases in the middle. Germline V gene lookup returns CDR1 MDHEN and CDR2 SYDVKM. The CDR3 runs 17 residues. The CDR3 DNA sequence: TGTGCCAGCTCCCCTCAGGCAGGCAGCTCCTATAATTCACCCCTCCACTTT. Amino acids: CASSPQAGSSYNSPLHF.

The chain is built from TRBV19 and TRBJ1-1; D not certain. Germline loops: CDR1 LNHDA, CDR2 SQIVND (reference sequence). Trimming shortened V by 5 bases and J by 4 bases, and 11 bases separated the two germline ends. This CDR3 is 13 amino acids long. This CDR3 reads CASSATLGTEAFF. The DNA of the CDR3 is TGTGCCAGTAGTGCCACTTTGGGCACTGAAGCTTTCTTT. Filled out from reference TRBV19 and TRBJ1-1, the complete variable domain reads DGGITQSPKYLFRKEGQNVTLSCEQNLNHDAMYWYRQDPGQGLRLIYYSQIVNDFQKGDIAEGYSVSREKKESFPLTVTSAQKNPTAFYLCASSATLGTEAFFGQGTRLTVV.

The chain employs TRBV28 and TRBJ1-3, with D possibly TRBD1 on 5 matching bases. V was clipped by 5 bases and J by 4 bases, with 12 bases between them. CDR3 length equals 14 residues. In germline, CDR1 is MDHEN, CDR2 SYDVKM. CDR3 DNA sequence: TGTGCCAGCAGTCTAGGGGTGGAGGGAAACACCATATATTTT. The encoded protein is CASSLGVEGNTIYF.

The rearrangement links TRBV6-1 to TRBJ1-3; 10 nucleotides line up with TRBD1. CDR1 is MNHNS and CDR2 is SASEGT in the germline V gene. J was trimmed by 6 bases and V by 8 bases; bases with no gene match: 10. This CDR3 is built from 15 residues. The CDR3 DNA is TGTGCCAGCTATTCAGGACAGGGGGGGCTAAACACCATATATTTT. The encoded protein is CASYSGQGGLNTIYF.

The V call is TRBV6-6, the J call TRBJ2-4; D remains unclear. Germline CDR1 is MNHNY and CDR2 is SVGAGI (reference sequence). The CDR3 sequence is 11 residues long. V lost 6 bases, J lost 15 bases, and 15 bases lay in between. The DNA of the CDR3 is TGTGCCAGCAGATCCGACGGCCCTGGGTACTTC. Translating gives CASRSDGPGYF.

The chain links TRBV19 to TRBJ1-5, with 7 bases fitting TRBD1. V was pared by 3 bases and J by 4 bases, with 18 bases of the junction left unmatched. Germline assignment: CDR1 LNHDA and CDR2 SQIVND (reference sequence). The CDR3 extends over 19 amino acids. This CDR3 is CASSMRGQTLEMGNQPQHF. In DNA, the CDR3 is TGTGCCAGTAGTATGAGGGGACAGACCCTTGAGATGGGAAATCAGCCCCAGCATTTT.

The chain employs TRBV7-2 and TRBJ2-7, with 9 bases matching TRBD1. The CDR3 runs to 14 residues. The J segment lost 2 bases and the V segment lost 5 bases, leaving 4 bases of the junction unmatched. The germline V gene has CDR1 SGHTA and CDR2 FQGNSA. The CDR3 here is CASSEGTGPYEQYF. In DNA form, the CDR3 reads TGTGCCAGCAGCGAAGGGACAGGGCCCTACGAGCAGTACTTC.

This sequence joins TRBV19 and TRBJ1-6, with 9 positions matching TRBD1. Germline CDR1 is LNHDA and CDR2 is SQIVND (reference sequence). CDR3 length: 17 residues. Losses at the gene ends were 4 bases for V and 10 bases for J; bases not matched to a gene: 14. The CDR3 reads CASSTVIRTGAGSPLHF. The CDR3 region has the DNA TGTGCCAGTAGTACAGTTATCAGGACAGGGGCGGGCTCACCCCTCCACTTT.

This rearrangement joins TRBV2 to TRBJ2-1; TRBD2 might be the D (6 bases). This CDR3 is 15 amino acids long. CDR1 and CDR2 (germline): SNHLY, FYNNEI. V was clipped by 4 bases and J by 7 bases, with 17 bases between them. CDR3 region: CASSVPPRGGNEQFF. CDR3 sequence (DNA): TGTGCCAGCAGTGTGCCGCCCCGCGGAGGGAATGAGCAGTTCTTC.

This clone was seen once. The gene calls are TRBV4-2 and TRBJ2-2, with TRBD2 matching over 7 bases. Unmatched junction bases numbered 1, after V lost 4 bases and J lost 5 bases. The V gene's germline CDR1 is LGHNA and CDR2 YNFKEQ. The length of the CDR3 is 13 residues. CDR3 DNA sequence: TGTGCCAGCAGCCGGGGGGGGACCGGGGAGCTGTTTTTT. This codes for CASSRGGTGELFF.

The chain links TRBV2 to TRBJ2-3, with 10 bases fitting TRBD2. V lost 8 bases to trimming and J lost 3 bases; unmatched junction nucleotides: 14. Germline V gene data show CDR1 as SNHLY and CDR2 as FYNNEI. The CDR3 runs 17 residues. The CDR3 DNA reads as TGTGCCAGCGGCCTAGAAGGGACTAGCGCGAGGACAGATACGCAGTATTTT. It translates to CASGLEGTSARTDTQYF. The full variable domain, rest sourced from reference TRBV2 and TRBJ2-3, is EPEVTQTPSHQVTQMGQEVILRCVPISNHLYFYWYRQILGQKVEFLVSFYNNEISEKSEIFDDQFSVERPDGSNFTLKIRSTKLEDSAMYFCASGLEGTSARTDTQYFGPGTRLTVL.

The gene calls are TRBV19 and TRBJ2-2; 7 positions agree with TRBD1. Germline V CDR1 and CDR2: LNHDA, SQIVND (reference sequence). V dropped 6 bases and J dropped 6; count of bases not matched to a gene: 10. The CDR3 totals 15 residues. As DNA, the CDR3 is TGTGCCAGTAGAGAGACAGGGATTATGTCCGGGGAGCTGTTTTTT. This gives the protein CASRETGIMSGELFF. The variable domain in full, completed from reference TRBV19 and TRBJ2-2, reads DGGITQSPKYLFRKEGQNVTLSCEQNLNHDAMYWYRQDPGQGLRLIYYSQIVNDFQKGDIAEGYSVSREKKESFPLTVTSAQKNPTAFYLCASRETGIMSGELFFGEGSRLTVL.

This clone was detected only a few times. This chain connects TRBV27 to TRBJ2-3; 7 nucleotides match TRBD1. The J segment lost 0 bases and the V segment lost 5 bases, leaving 8 bases of the junction unmatched. CDR1 and CDR2 (germline): MNHEY, SMNVEV (reference sequence). This CDR3 comprises 16 residues. The CDR3 sequence: CASSRIIGGSTDTQYF. The CDR3, as DNA: TGTGCCAGCAGTAGGATTATAGGGGGCAGCACAGATACGCAGTATTTT.

The chain uses TRBV11-1 and TRBJ2-7; unclear D gene. Trimming took 5 bases from V and 3 from J, leaving 14 bases between them. The CDR3 runs 14 residues. CDR1 and CDR2 from the germline V gene are SGHAT and FQDESV (reference sequence). CDR3 DNA: TGTGCCAGCAGCCCGGCGGTCAGACGCTACGAGCAGTACTTC. Protein product: CASSPAVRRYEQYF.

The V call is TRBV28, the J call TRBJ1-3, with 7 bases lining up with TRBD1. Per germline, CDR1 MDHEN and CDR2 SYDVKM. This CDR3 is built from 13 residues. V was clipped by 5 bases and J by 3 bases; unmatched bases: 1. The CDR3 nucleotides read TGTGCCAGCAGTCAGGGGGGTGGAAACACCATATATTTT. It translates to CASSQGGGNTIYF.

This chain links TRBV6-4 with TRBJ2-1, with D possibly matching TRBD2 (6 bases). CDR1 MRHNA and CDR2 SNTAGT come from the germline V gene. The CDR3 is 15 residues long. Deletions cut 6 bases from V and 0 bases from J, with 12 bases between. The CDR3 nucleotides are TGTGCCAGCAGGCGGGACTTCAGCTCCTACAATGAGCAGTTCTTC. It translates to CASRRDFSSYNEQFF.

This sequence joins TRBV27 and TRBJ2-1; the D call may be TRBD1 or TRBD2 (5 bases each). Germline CDR1 and CDR2: MNHEY and SMNVEV (reference sequence). V was clipped by 4 bases and J by 7 bases, with 20 bases between them. The CDR3 is 16 amino acids. CDR3 loop: CASSSHPGRMYNEQFF. In DNA, the CDR3 is TGTGCCAGCAGTTCGCACCCGGGACGAATGTATAATGAGCAGTTCTTC.

The CDR3 DNA reads TGTGCCAGTCTTTCGGGGACAGGGTACGGCTACACCTTC. This codes for CASLSGTGYGYTF. The rearrangement joins TRBV7-2 to TRBJ1-2; 9 positions match TRBD1. Germline assignment: CDR1 SGHTA and CDR2 FQGNSA. After removal of 9 bases from V and 8 bases from J, the junction contained 10 bases not matched to a gene. The CDR3 totals 13 residues. Full variable domain (rest looked up from reference TRBV7-2 and TRBJ1-2): GAGVSQSPSNKVTEKGKDVELRCDPISGHTALYWYRQSLGQGLEFLIYFQGNSAPDKSGLPSDRFSAERTGGSVSTLTIQRTQQEDSAVYLCASLSGTGYGYTFGSGTRLTVV.

V and J are TRBV27 and TRBJ1-6; the D is unclear. The germline V gene encodes CDR1 MNHEY and CDR2 SMNVEV (reference sequence). The CDR3 runs to 15 residues. V lost 8 bases and J 0 bases, leaving 11 bases between the germline ends. The chain's CDR3 is CASCPDSSYNSPLHF. CDR3 DNA sequence: TGTGCCAGCTGTCCCGATTCCTCCTATAATTCACCCCTCCACTTT.

The chain carries TRBV5-5 and TRBJ2-7; TRBD2 aligns across 10 bases. Looked up from germline, CDR1 is SGHKS and CDR2 is YYEKEE (reference sequence). V lost 0 bases to trimming and J lost 4 bases; unmatched junction nucleotides: 4. This CDR3 comprises 15 residues. This chain's CDR3 is CASSLVGLAVYEQYF. CDR3 sequence (DNA): TGTGCCAGCAGCTTGGTCGGACTAGCGGTTTACGAGCAGTACTTC.

The CDR3 coding sequence is TGTGCCAGCAATCGGAGGGGGGACTCTGGAAACACCATATATTTT. Translation: CASNRRGDSGNTIYF. The chain links TRBV6-1 to TRBJ1-3; possible D gene TRBD1, 6 bases. This CDR3 has 15 residues. Trimming pared 7 bases from V and 0 bases from J, leaving 13 bases between. Germline V gene data show CDR1 as MNHNS and CDR2 as SASEGT.

The J gene is TRBJ2-7, the V gene TRBV7-3; D unresolved. CDR3 length equals 14 residues. V shed 5 bases and J shed 1 base, with 12 bases lying between them. Germline values: CDR1 SGHTA, CDR2 FQGTGA. CDR3 sequence reads: CASSLEAASYEQYF. The CDR3 nucleotides are TGTGCCAGCAGCCTCGAGGCAGCTTCCTACGAGCAGTACTTC.

This clone occurred once. The CDR3 here is CASSFQTATNEKLFF. The CDR3 coding sequence is TGTGCCAGCAGCTTCCAGACGGCAACTAATGAAAAACTGTTTTTT. V gene TRBV5-6 combines with J gene TRBJ1-4, with D hard to call. The V and J ends lost 2 bases and 0 bases respectively, with 8 bases between them. Germline CDR1 SGHDT, CDR2 YYEEEE. CDR3 length equals 15 residues.